The sequence of this T cell receptor (beta chain) was determined in a study of T-cell reconstitution after alpha-beta-depleted transplantation in children. Overall study findings and caveats: After one year, T-cell counts and TCRbeta diversity mostly came from new T cells. Reportedly, roughly two months post-transplant, alpha-beta T cells arose from several hundred expanded graft clones.

The V gene lost 3 bases and the J gene lost 4 bases, with 18 bases spanning the gap. The CDR3 is 16 amino acids. Per the germline V gene, CDR1 is SGDLS and CDR2 is YYNGEE. Library preparation (for TCRbeta) was performed with unique molecular identifiers. TCRdb passed the PCR reads through MiXCR, listing each CDR3 protein once. The sample consists of about 300,000 distinct CDR3 sequences, about 7.3% of them appearing once. On this clonotype: No antigen is known for it.

The chain recombines TRBV9 with TRBJ2-3, with a tentative D call TRBD1 (6 bases). The receptor was isolated from a female patient between 2 and 15 years old who had a stem cell transplant for Fanconi anemia, so the T cells may come from the graft donor. Sequencing was performed on peripheral blood, taken 360 days after TCRalphabeta/CD19-depleted stem cell transplant. CDR3: CASSEGQPPVPDTQYF. The DNA for the CDR3 is TGTGCCAGCAGCGAAGGACAGCCCCCAGTGCCAGATACGCAGTATTTT. Drawing the rest from reference TRBV9 and TRBJ2-3, the complete variable domain is DSGVTQTPKHLITATGQRVTLRCSPRSGDLSVYWYQQSLDQGLQFLIQYYNGEERAKGNILERFSAQQFPDLHSELNLSSLELGDSALYFCASSEGQPPVPDTQYFGPGTRLTVL.